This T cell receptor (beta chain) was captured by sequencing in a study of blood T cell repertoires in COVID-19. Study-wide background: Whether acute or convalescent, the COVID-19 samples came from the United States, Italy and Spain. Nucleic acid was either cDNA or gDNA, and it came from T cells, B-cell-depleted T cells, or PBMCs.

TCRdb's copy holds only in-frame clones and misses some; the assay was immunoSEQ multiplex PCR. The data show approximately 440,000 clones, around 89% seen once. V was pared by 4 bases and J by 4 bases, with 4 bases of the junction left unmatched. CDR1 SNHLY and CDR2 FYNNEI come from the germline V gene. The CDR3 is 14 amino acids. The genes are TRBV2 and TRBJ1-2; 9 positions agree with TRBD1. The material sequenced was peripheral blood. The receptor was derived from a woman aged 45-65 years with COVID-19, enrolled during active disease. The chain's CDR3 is CASSGRGQGYGYTF. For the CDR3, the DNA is TGTGCCAGCAGTGGACGGGGACAGGGCTATGGCTACACCTTC.